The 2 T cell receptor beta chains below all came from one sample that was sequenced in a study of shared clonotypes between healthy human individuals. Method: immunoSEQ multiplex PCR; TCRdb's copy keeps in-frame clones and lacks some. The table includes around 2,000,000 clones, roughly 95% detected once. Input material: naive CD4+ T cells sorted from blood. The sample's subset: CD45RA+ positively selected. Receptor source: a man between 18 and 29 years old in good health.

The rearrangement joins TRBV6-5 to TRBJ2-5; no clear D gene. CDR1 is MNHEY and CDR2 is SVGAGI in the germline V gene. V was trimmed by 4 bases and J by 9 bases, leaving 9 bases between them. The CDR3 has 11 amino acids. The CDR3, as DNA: TGTGCCAGCAGTTCCGGTATGGCCCAGTACTTC. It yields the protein CASSSGMAQYF.

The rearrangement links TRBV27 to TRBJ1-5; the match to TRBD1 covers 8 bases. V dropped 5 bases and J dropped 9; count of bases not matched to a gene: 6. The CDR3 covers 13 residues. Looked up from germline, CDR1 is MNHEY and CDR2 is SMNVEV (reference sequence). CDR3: CASSGAGGPPQHF. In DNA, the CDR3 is TGTGCCAGCAGTGGGGCAGGGGGCCCGCCCCAGCATTTT.